The 18 T cell receptor beta chains in this list originate from one sample, sequenced in a study of T cell repertoires in aging, cancer and after chemotherapy. Amplification of TCR beta used genomic DNA extracted from peripheral blood. A mixed TRB-A/B primer pool amplified rearranged TRB by multiplex touch-down PCR. TCRdb recomputed calls from the multiplex PCR reads with MiXCR, one row per CDR3 protein. The sample carries about 9,800 distinct CDR3 sequences, around 40% recorded once. The sample comprised blood. The receptors derive from a human donor in good health.

The chain uses TRBV18 and TRBJ2-5, with D perhaps matching TRBD1 or TRBD2 (5 bases each). This CDR3 is 14 amino acids long. Germline V gene sequence: CDR1 KGHSH, CDR2 LQKENI. Between the trimmed V and J ends, which lost 4 bases and 3 bases, there was a span of 12 bases. The CDR3 coding sequence is TGTGCCAGCTCACACCGGGGCAGGGAAGAGACCCAGTACTTC. Protein sequence: CASSHRGREETQYF.

This clonotype came up a few times. The chain links TRBV18 to TRBJ1-3; D is unresolved. Trimming took off 4 bases at V and 0 bases at J, with 13 bases between the two ends. This CDR3 contains 16 residues. The germline gives CDR1 KGHSH, CDR2 LQKENI. The CDR3 here is CASSLSDGISGNTIYF. In DNA form, the CDR3 reads TGTGCCAGCTCACTAAGCGACGGTATCTCTGGAAACACCATATATTTT.

This clonotype ranks as medium-sized. The CDR3 here is CSVEVPEDLRYNEQFF. Written as DNA, the CDR3 is TGCAGCGTTGAAGTTCCCGAAGATCTCCGGTACAATGAGCAGTTCTTC. The chain couples TRBV29-1 to TRBJ2-1; no clear D gene. V was cut by 1 base and J by 4 bases, with 17 bases left in between. Germline V CDR1 and CDR2: SQVTM, ANQGSEA. The CDR3 has 16 residues.

The CDR3 protein is CASSNQGVNEKLFF. CDR3 nucleotides: TGCGCCAGCAGCAACCAGGGGGTTAATGAAAAACTGTTTTTT. The chain links TRBV5-1 to TRBJ1-4, with TRBD1 matching 7 bases. CDR1 is SGHRS, CDR2 YFSETQ, per germline. J gave up 4 bases and V 4 bases, and 4 bases lay outside the gene matches. The CDR3 length is 14 residues. Complete variable domain (other parts from reference TRBV5-1 and TRBJ1-4): KAGVTQTPRYLIKTRGQQVTLSCSPISGHRSVSWYQQTPGQGLQFLFEYFSETQRNKGNFPGRFSGRQFSNSRSEMNVSTLELGDSALYLCASSNQGVNEKLFFGSGTQLSVL.

The chain is built from TRBV5-6 and TRBJ2-7; D is ambiguous. Trimming pared 4 bases from V and 5 bases from J, leaving 10 bases between. The CDR3 spans 12 residues. From germline, CDR1 is SGHDT and CDR2 YYEEEE. The DNA for the CDR3 is TGTGCCAGCAGCCTTAGGACCGACGAGCAGTACTTC. Protein product: CASSLRTDEQYF.

The rearrangement links TRBV19 to TRBJ2-3, with 7 bases that match TRBD1. The CDR3 contains 14 residues. CDR1 LNHDA and CDR2 SQIVND come from the germline V gene (reference sequence). The V gene end was trimmed by 4 bases and the J gene end by 1 base; junction bases not matched to a gene: 2. CDR3 region: CASSTTGGTDTQYF. The CDR3 DNA sequence: TGTGCCAGTAGTACTACAGGGGGCACAGATACGCAGTATTTT.

The chain carries TRBV5-1 and TRBJ1-2, with unresolved D. The V and J ends lost 2 bases and 6 bases respectively, with 11 bases between them. The CDR3 extends over 13 amino acids. Germline V gene data show CDR1 as SGHRS and CDR2 as YFSETQ. The CDR3 region is CASSLDRMDGYTF. The CDR3 coding sequence is TGCGCCAGCAGCTTAGATCGGATGGATGGCTACACCTTC.

The chain combines TRBV5-5 with TRBJ2-7, with D unclear. Germline V lookup: CDR1 SGHKS, CDR2 YYEKEE (reference sequence). There are 17 residues in the CDR3. V was clipped by 0 bases and J by 2 bases, with 18 bases between them. The CDR3 is CASSLAQRPRNTYEQYF. CDR3 in DNA: TGTGCCAGCAGCTTGGCCCAACGCCCTAGAAACACCTACGAGCAGTACTTC.

The chain joins TRBV6-6 to TRBJ2-1; perhaps TRBD1 as D (6 bases). From germline, CDR1 is MNHNY and CDR2 SVGAGI (reference sequence). The CDR3 totals 15 residues. The V gene lost 2 bases and the J gene lost 2 bases, with 10 bases spanning the gap. The CDR3: CASSYGGRAYNEQFF. CDR3 bases: TGTGCCAGCAGTTACGGGGGCAGGGCCTACAATGAGCAGTTCTTC.

The J gene is TRBJ1-1, the V gene TRBV12-3 or TRBV12-4; D might be TRBD1 (6 bases). The V end was cut by 6 bases, the J end by 1 base, with 9 bases between. This CDR3 comprises 13 residues. CDR3 DNA sequence: TGTGCCAGCAGCCTGACAGGGAACACTGAAGCTTTCTTT. Translating it yields CASSLTGNTEAFF.

The chain joins TRBV6-1 to TRBJ2-3; D not resolved. V was clipped by 6 bases and J by 2 bases, with 18 bases between them. The CDR3 is 16 residues long. Germline CDR1 is MNHNS and CDR2 is SASEGT. The CDR3 loop is CASRNSGYLTTDTQYF. CDR3 DNA sequence: TGTGCCAGCAGGAATTCAGGCTACTTGACCACAGATACGCAGTATTTT.

In its sample, this clonotype was seen a few times. The chain has TRBV24-1 and TRBJ2-5; D might be TRBD1 (5 bases). From germline, CDR1 is KGHDR and CDR2 SFDVKD. Trimming took off 1 base at V and 3 bases at J, with 17 bases between the two ends. The CDR3 runs 17 residues. CDR3 bases: TGTGCCACCAGTGATTTTTTACGGACACCGTCCGAAGAGACCCAGTACTTC. Translating gives CATSDFLRTPSEETQYF.

This clonotype was found a few times. The chain has TRBV7-9 and TRBJ2-7; TRBD1 might be the D (6 bases). The CDR3 spans 14 residues. V dropped 3 bases and J dropped 4 bases, with 13 bases sitting between them. CDR1 SEHNR and CDR2 FQNEAQ come from the germline V gene (reference sequence). CDR3 sequence: CASSLSQGWYEQYF. CDR3 sequence (DNA): TGTGCCAGCAGCTTGTCCCAGGGGTGGTACGAGCAGTACTTC.

The V call is TRBV12-3 or TRBV12-4, the J call TRBJ1-1; a weak D match, TRBD1 (5 bases). The CDR3 has 14 amino acids. V dropped 6 bases and J dropped 5 bases, with 16 bases sitting between them. CDR3 loop: CASSPTSGDTEAFF. CDR3 bases: TGTGCCAGCAGCCCCACTTCGGGGGATACTGAAGCTTTCTTT.

The J gene is TRBJ2-7, the V gene TRBV5-4; D gene uncertain. Germline V CDR1 and CDR2: SGHNT, YYREEE (reference sequence). The V end lost 4 bases, the J end lost 2 bases, and 10 bases lay between the germline ends. The CDR3 length is 13 residues. DNA for the CDR3: TGTGCCAGCAGCCCCGGCGGCGCCTACGAGCAGTACTTC. Residues: CASSPGGAYEQYF.

In this sample, this clonotype turned up a few times. J is TRBJ1-5 and V is TRBV5-6; no reliable D call. From germline, CDR1 is SGHDT and CDR2 YYEEEE. Trimming left V 2 bases short and J 2 bases short, with 5 bases between. The CDR3 spans 13 residues. CDR3 bases: TGTGCCAGCAGCTTCTACGGCAATCAGCCCCAGCATTTT. Translating gives CASSFYGNQPQHF.

This chain connects TRBV24-1 to TRBJ2-2; D perhaps matches TRBD1 (6 bases). V dropped 9 bases and J dropped 7 bases, with 14 bases sitting between them. Germline V gene lookup returns CDR1 KGHDR and CDR2 SFDVKD. There are 13 residues in the CDR3. CDR3 nucleotide sequence: TGTGCCACCGGGGGCACCCAGGGCGGGGAGCTGTTTTTT. Amino acids: CATGGTQGGELFF.

V usage is TRBV6-2 or TRBV6-3 and J usage is TRBJ1-6; D gene unclear. The CDR3 is made up of 13 amino acids. Trimming stripped 1 base from V and 7 bases from J, with 5 bases between. Germline V gene lookup returns CDR1 MNHEY and CDR2 SVGEGT. CDR3 nucleotides: TGTGCCAGCAGTTACTTGGGGAATTCACCCCTCCACTTT. Protein sequence: CASSYLGNSPLHF.